These 9 T cell receptor beta chains were all obtained from the same sample, sequenced in a study of circulating CD8 cells and anti-PD-1 response in melanoma. Each library started from approximately 14 ng of total RNA using the QIAseq Immune Repertoire TCR panel. TCRdb reprocessed the reads via MiXCR and lists one record per CDR3 protein. This sample carries over 350 distinct CDR3 sequences, 4.7% of them seen once, and the ten largest clones take approximately 14%. From live CD3+CD8+TCRalphabeta+ cells, four PD-1 and/or TIGIT subsets were sorted. Sequences were derived from CD8+ T cells from PBMCs, sampled at baseline or after one month of anti-PD-1 therapy (not recorded which). The receptors shown here come from a human donor with melanoma.

This clonotype ranks as large. The chain uses TRBV2 and TRBJ2-7; 7 positions match TRBD1. CDR1 SNHLY and CDR2 FYNNEI come from the germline V gene. The length of the CDR3 is 12 residues. After removal of 7 bases from V and 7 bases from J, the junction contained 7 bases not matched to a gene. CDR3 amino acids: CASKTGSREQYF. The CDR3 DNA is TGTGCCAGCAAGACAGGGTCTAGGGAGCAGTACTTC. Complete variable domain (other parts from reference TRBV2 and TRBJ2-7): EPEVTQTPSHQVTQMGQEVILRCVPISNHLYFYWYRQILGQKVEFLVSFYNNEISEKSEIFDDQFSVERPDGSNFTLKIRSTKLEDSAMYFCASKTGSREQYFGPGTRLTVT.

This chain uses TRBV20-1 with TRBJ2-7; TRBD2 might be the D (6 bases). The germline CDR1 and CDR2 sequences are DFQATT and SNEGSKA (reference sequence). The CDR3 has 17 amino acids. Trimming cost V 1 base and J 3 bases, with 22 bases left between them. The CDR3 DNA follows: TGCAGTGCTAGAGGCCTGGACGAGGGACTGGGCCTCTACGAGCAGTACTTC. Translated, it gives CSARGLDEGLGLYEQYF.

The rearrangement uses TRBV12-3 or TRBV12-4 and TRBJ2-3; 8 bases map to TRBD1. Trimming cost V 5 bases and J 3 bases; bases outside gene matches: 10. The CDR3 consists of 16 residues. CDR3 loop: CASSPSTGVKTDTQYF. CDR3 coding DNA: TGTGCCAGCAGTCCCTCGACAGGGGTTAAAACAGATACGCAGTATTTT.

This clonotype is medium-sized. This may stem from a read error, because a much larger clone lies one nucleotide away. This chain uses TRBV2 with TRBJ2-1; 9 nucleotides line up with TRBD2. The CDR3 is made up of 17 amino acids. Losses at the gene ends were 6 bases for V and 10 bases for J; bases not matched to a gene: 19. Looked up from germline, CDR1 is SNHLY and CDR2 is FYNNEI. DNA of the CDR3: TGTGCCAGCAGCGGATATTTAGCGGGAGTCCCCCCGAGGGAGCAGTTCTTC. Its protein product is CASSGYLAGVPPREQFF.

Judged by abundance, this clonotype is large. The chain is built from TRBV19 and TRBJ2-1; no reliable D call. CDR3 length: 12 amino acids. The germline V gene encodes CDR1 LNHDA and CDR2 SQIVND (reference sequence). V lost 3 bases and J lost 7, with 7 bases in between. Here the CDR3 DNA reads TGTGCCAGTAGTATTGGAACGAATGAGCAGTTCTTC. It specifies CASSIGTNEQFF.

This clonotype is medium-sized within its sample. The chain links TRBV19 to TRBJ1-5, with D unresolved. With 1 base removed from V and 0 bases from J, the gap between germline ends came to 4 bases. The CDR3 is 14 amino acids. From germline, CDR1 is LNHDA and CDR2 SQIVND (reference sequence). The CDR3 sequence is CASSIAHSNQPQHF. The CDR3, as DNA: TGTGCCAGTAGTATAGCCCATAGCAATCAGCCCCAGCATTTT.

By share of the sample, this clonotype is large. J is TRBJ2-2 and V is TRBV11-1; 10 nucleotides agree with TRBD1. J gave up 5 bases and V 6 bases, and 6 bases lay outside the gene matches. Germline V gene lookup returns CDR1 SGHAT and CDR2 FQDESV (reference sequence). CDR3 length: 15 residues. This CDR3 is CASSSGTGATGELFF. CDR3 DNA sequence: TGTGCCAGCAGTTCCGGGACAGGGGCTACCGGGGAGCTGTTTTTT.

This clonotype is deemed large. CDR3 in DNA: TGCGCCAGCAGCTTTACCGGGACCGAATCCTACGAGCAGTACTTC. It codes for CASSFTGTESYEQYF. The V and J genes are TRBV5-1 and TRBJ2-7, with D perhaps given as TRBD1 or TRBD2 (5 bases each). The germline gives CDR1 SGHRS, CDR2 YFSETQ. The CDR3 totals 15 residues. V lost 2 bases and J lost 1, with 13 bases in between.

This clonotype is deemed large. The J gene is TRBJ2-3, the V gene TRBV5-6; D assignment may be TRBD1 or TRBD2 (5 bases each). Per the germline V gene, CDR1 is SGHDT and CDR2 is YYEEEE. The V and J ends lost 4 bases and 2 bases respectively, with 17 bases between them. The CDR3 is 16 residues long. The CDR3: CASSGRRTTNTDTQYF. The CDR3, as DNA: TGTGCCAGCAGCGGTAGGAGGACAACAAACACAGATACGCAGTATTTT.